This T cell receptor (beta chain) was profiled in a study of tumor-infiltrating lymphocytes in primary liver carcinoma. Across the study: Surgical resection was used to treat these primary liver carcinoma patients. Sequencing of the samples generated roughly 3.65 to 7.5 million productive TCRbeta reads, with similar yields across tissue types.

Germline DNA was also extracted, while the blood RNA originated from unsorted whole blood. V gave up 6 bases and J gave up 2 bases; unmatched junction bases: 7. The CDR3 loop spans 14 amino acids. CDR1 is MNHEY and CDR2 is SVGEGT in the germline V gene. TCR beta cDNA was reverse-transcribed from around 0.55 ug of total RNA. The reaction used a constant-region primer and ProtoScript II reverse transcriptase. A slightly modified ARM-PCR protocol with three nested multiplex PCR rounds produced these TCR beta libraries. A C-beta reverse primer and TRBV1-TRBV30 forward primers served in each of the first two PCR rounds, at about 10 cycles apiece. TCRdb ran MiXCR on the multiplex PCR reads and lists one entry per CDR3 protein. The repertoire consists of some 180,000 distinct CDR3 sequences, with over 50% occurring once and the leading ten covering 72%. Notes on the study in general: The top-250-clone fraction was significantly higher in tumors than in blood (p = 0.039).

About this clonotype: Its antigen is undetermined.

The clonotype comes from a man aged 35 to 55 with primary liver carcinoma and hepatitis B virus infection. J is TRBJ2-7 and V is TRBV6-2 or TRBV6-3; 7 bases agree with TRBD1. The sample was peripheral blood. The CDR3 bases are TGTGCCAGCAGCACCGGGACAGTAGCCTACGAGCAGTACTTC. Residues: CASSTGTVAYEQYF.